This T cell receptor (beta chain) was documented in a study of cytomegalovirus exposure and HLA in healthy donors. The length of the CDR3 is 16 residues. Germline CDR1 reads SGHRS; CDR2 reads YFSETQ. Trimming took 2 bases from V and 0 from J, leaving 11 bases between them. As concerns this clone: Its antigen remains unknown.

The repertoire was sequenced with immunoSEQ multiplex PCR; TCRdb's copy has only in-frame clones and lacks some. The sample contains roughly 190,000 clones, roughly nine tenths of which appear only once. Findings and limits, study-wide: Subsequent analysis of the 120 or so validation repertoires found a tendency for first-cohort TCR clusters to co-occur. Some public TCRs appeared in many individuals, while most sequences were rare.

The genes are TRBV5-1 and TRBJ2-2; D is perhaps TRBD1 or TRBD2 (6 bases each). The origin of this receptor is a man aged 30 to 39 in good health and CMV-seropositive. Sequenced: PBMCs. Written as DNA, the CDR3 is TGCGCCAGCAGCTTAGGGGGGAGACCGAACACCGGGGAGCTGTTTTTT. It is translated as CASSLGGRPNTGELFF.